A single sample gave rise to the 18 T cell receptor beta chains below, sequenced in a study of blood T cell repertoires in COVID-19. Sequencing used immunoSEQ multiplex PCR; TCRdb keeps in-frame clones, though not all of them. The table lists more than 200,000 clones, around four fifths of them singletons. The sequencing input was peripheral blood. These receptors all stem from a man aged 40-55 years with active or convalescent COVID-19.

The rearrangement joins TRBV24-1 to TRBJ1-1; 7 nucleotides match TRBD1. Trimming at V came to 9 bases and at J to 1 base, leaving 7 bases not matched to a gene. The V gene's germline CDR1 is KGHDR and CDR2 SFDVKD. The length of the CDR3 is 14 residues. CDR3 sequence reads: CATHSGQKNTEAFF. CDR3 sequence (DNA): TGTGCCACCCATTCGGGACAGAAGAACACTGAAGCTTTCTTT.

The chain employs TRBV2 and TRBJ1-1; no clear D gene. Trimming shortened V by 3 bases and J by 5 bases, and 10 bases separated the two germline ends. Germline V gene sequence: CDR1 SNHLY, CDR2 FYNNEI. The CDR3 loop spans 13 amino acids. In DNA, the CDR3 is TGTGCCAGCAGTGATCGGGGTGCTACTGAAGCTTTCTTT. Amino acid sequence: CASSDRGATEAFF. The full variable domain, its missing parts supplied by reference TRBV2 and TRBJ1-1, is EPEVTQTPSHQVTQMGQEVILRCVPISNHLYFYWYRQILGQKVEFLVSFYNNEISEKSEIFDDQFSVERPDGSNFTLKIRSTKLEDSAMYFCASSDRGATEAFFGQGTRLTVV.

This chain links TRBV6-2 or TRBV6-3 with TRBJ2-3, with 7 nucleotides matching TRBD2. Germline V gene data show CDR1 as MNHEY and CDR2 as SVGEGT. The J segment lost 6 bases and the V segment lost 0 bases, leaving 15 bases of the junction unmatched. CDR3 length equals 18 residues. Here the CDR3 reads CASSYSVVAGLRGDTQYF. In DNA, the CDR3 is TGTGCCAGCAGTTACTCCGTGGTAGCGGGCTTACGGGGGGATACGCAGTATTTT.

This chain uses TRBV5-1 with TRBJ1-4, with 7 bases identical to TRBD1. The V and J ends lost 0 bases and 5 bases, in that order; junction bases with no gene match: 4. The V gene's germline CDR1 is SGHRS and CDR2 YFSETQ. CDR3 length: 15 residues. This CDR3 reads CASSLGQGGNEKLFF. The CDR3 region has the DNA TGCGCCAGCAGCTTGGGACAGGGCGGCAATGAAAAACTGTTTTTT.

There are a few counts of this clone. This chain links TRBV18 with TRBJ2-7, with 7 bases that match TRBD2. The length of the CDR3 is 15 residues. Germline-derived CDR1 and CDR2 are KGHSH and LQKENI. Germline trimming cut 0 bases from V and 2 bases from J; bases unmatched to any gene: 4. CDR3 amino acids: CASSPPAGVAYEQYF. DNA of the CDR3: TGTGCCAGCTCACCACCGGCGGGAGTGGCCTACGAGCAGTACTTC.

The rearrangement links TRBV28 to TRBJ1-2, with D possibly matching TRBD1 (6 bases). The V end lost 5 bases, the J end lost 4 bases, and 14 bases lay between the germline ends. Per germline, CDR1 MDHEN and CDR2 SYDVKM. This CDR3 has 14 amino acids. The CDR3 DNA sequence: TGTGCCAGCAGTCCCGGACAGTCTTCCTATGGCTACACCTTC. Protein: CASSPGQSSYGYTF.

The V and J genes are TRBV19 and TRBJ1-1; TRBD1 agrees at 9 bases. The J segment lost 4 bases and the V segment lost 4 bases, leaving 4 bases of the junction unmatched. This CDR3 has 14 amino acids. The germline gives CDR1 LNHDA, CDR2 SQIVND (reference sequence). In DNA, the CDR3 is TGTGCCAGTAGTAACAGGGGGCAAGGCACTGAAGCTTTCTTT. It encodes CASSNRGQGTEAFF.

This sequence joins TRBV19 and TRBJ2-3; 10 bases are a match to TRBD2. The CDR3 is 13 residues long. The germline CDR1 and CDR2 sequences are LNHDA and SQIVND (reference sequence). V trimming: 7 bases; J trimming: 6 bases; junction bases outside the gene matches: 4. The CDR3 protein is CASKLAGLDTQYF. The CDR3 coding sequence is TGTGCCAGTAAACTAGCGGGACTGGATACGCAGTATTTT.

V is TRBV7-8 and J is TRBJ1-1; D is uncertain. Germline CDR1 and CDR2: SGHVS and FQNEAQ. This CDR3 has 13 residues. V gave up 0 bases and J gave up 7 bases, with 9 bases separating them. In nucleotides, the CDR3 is TGTGCCAGCAGCTTAGCGGGTCAGGATGAAGCTTTCTTT. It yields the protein CASSLAGQDEAFF.

CDR3 protein: CASRRPRQGRTEAFF. The CDR3 bases are TGTGCCAGCAGACGACCTCGACAGGGGCGGACTGAAGCTTTCTTT. This chain connects TRBV28 to TRBJ1-1, with 8 bases fitting TRBD1. Germline CDR1 MDHEN, CDR2 SYDVKM. There are 15 residues in the CDR3. The trim removed 6 bases at V and 5 bases at J, leaving 11 bases unmatched.

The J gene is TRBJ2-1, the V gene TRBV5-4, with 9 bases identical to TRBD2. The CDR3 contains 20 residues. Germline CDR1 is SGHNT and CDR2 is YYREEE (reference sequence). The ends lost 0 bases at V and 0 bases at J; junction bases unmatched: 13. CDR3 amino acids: CASSLGLAGSRISSYNEQFF. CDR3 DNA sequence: TGTGCCAGCAGCTTGGGGCTAGCGGGAAGCAGAATAAGCTCCTACAATGAGCAGTTCTTC.

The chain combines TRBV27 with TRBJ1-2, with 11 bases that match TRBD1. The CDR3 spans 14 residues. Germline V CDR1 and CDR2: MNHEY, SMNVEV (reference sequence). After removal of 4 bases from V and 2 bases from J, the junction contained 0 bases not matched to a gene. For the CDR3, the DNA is TGTGCCAGCAGTTGGACAGGGGGCAACTATGGCTACACCTTC. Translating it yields CASSWTGGNYGYTF.

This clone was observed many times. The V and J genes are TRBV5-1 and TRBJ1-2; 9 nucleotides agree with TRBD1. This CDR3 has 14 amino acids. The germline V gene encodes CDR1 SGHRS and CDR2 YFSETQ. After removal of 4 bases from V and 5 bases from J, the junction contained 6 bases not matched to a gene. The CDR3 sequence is CASSILDRGYGYTF. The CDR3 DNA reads TGCGCCAGCAGCATTCTAGACAGGGGGTATGGCTACACCTTC.

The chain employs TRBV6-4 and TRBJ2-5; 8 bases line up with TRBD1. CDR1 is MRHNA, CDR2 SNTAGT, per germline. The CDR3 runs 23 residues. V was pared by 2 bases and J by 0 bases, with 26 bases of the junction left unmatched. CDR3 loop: CASSDPRGHQPGIHNLYQETQYF. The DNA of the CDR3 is TGTGCCAGCAGTGACCCCAGGGGGCATCAGCCCGGGATCCACAATCTGTACCAAGAGACCCAGTACTTC.

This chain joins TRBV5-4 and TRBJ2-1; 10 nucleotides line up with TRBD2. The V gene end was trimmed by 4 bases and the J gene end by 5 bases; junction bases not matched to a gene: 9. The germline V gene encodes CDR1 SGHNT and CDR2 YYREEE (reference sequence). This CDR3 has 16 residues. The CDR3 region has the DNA TGTGCCAGCAGCCGCATTAGCGGGGGGCCTAACAATGAGCAGTTCTTC. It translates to CASSRISGGPNNEQFF.

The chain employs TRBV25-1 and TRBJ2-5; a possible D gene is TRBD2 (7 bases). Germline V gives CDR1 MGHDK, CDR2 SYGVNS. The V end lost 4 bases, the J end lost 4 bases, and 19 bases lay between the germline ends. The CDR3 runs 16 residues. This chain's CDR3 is CASSADTGGLVETQYF. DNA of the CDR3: TGTGCCAGCAGTGCCGACACCGGGGGGCTCGTAGAGACCCAGTACTTC.

In nucleotides, the CDR3 is TGTGCCAGCAACCCTCGTGGGGGGCAGGGGGTCTTCAATGAGCAGTTCTTC. Protein: CASNPRGGQGVFNEQFF. J is TRBJ2-1 and V is TRBV7-9; the D gene is possibly TRBD1 (7 bases). Germline lookup yields CDR1 SEHNR and CDR2 FQNEAQ (reference sequence). The CDR3 length is 17 residues. V shed 7 bases and J shed 6 bases, with 25 bases lying between them.

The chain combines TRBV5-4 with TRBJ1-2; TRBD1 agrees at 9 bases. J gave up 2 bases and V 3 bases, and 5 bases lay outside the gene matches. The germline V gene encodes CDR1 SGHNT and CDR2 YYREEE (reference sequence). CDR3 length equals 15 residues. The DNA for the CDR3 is TGTGCCAGCAGCTCAAAAGACAGGGGGAACTATGGCTACACCTTC. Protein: CASSSKDRGNYGYTF.